The 23 T cell receptor beta chains given below trace back to one sample, sequenced in a study of blood T cell repertoires in COVID-19. The repertoire was sequenced with immunoSEQ multiplex PCR; TCRdb's copy has only in-frame clones and lacks some. The sample holds fewer than 200,000 clones, about three quarters seen once. The sequencing input was peripheral blood. The source is a woman between 65 and 79 years old with acute or convalescent COVID-19.

The chain carries TRBV6-6 and TRBJ2-7; 9 bases align to TRBD2. CDR3 size: 12 residues. Germline V gene data show CDR1 as MNHNY and CDR2 as SVGAGI (reference sequence). The trim removed 11 bases at V and 6 bases at J, leaving 8 bases unmatched. The CDR3 nucleotides are TGTGCCGCCAGGCGGGAGGGCTCCGAGCAGTACTTC. Amino acids: CAARREGSEQYF.

This chain connects TRBV2 to TRBJ2-3; 11 bases fit TRBD2. The CDR3 has 15 amino acids. The trim removed 5 bases at V and 4 bases at J, leaving 5 bases unmatched. Germline-derived CDR1 and CDR2 are SNHLY and FYNNEI. CDR3 loop: CASSILAGVADTQYF. CDR3 in DNA: TGTGCCAGCAGTATACTAGCGGGAGTAGCAGATACGCAGTATTTT.

Only a few counts were recorded for this clone. The CDR3 loop reads CSVQDSGGTEAFF. Here the CDR3 DNA reads TGCAGCGTCCAGGACAGCGGGGGCACTGAAGCTTTCTTT. This chain uses TRBV29-1 with TRBJ1-1; D is possibly TRBD1 (6 bases). The length of the CDR3 is 13 residues. Germline V gene lookup returns CDR1 SQVTM and CDR2 ANQGSEA. Between the trimmed V and J ends, which lost 6 bases and 4 bases, there was a span of 15 bases.

This clone was counted many times. The V call is TRBV27, the J call TRBJ1-2; no clear D gene. The V gene lost 4 bases and the J gene lost 8 bases, with 14 bases spanning the gap. The CDR3 runs to 13 residues. Germline CDR1 is MNHEY and CDR2 is SMNVEV (reference sequence). CDR3 DNA sequence: TGTGCCAGCAGTTCCGGGGTTCGGCGGGGCTACACCTTC. Protein: CASSSGVRRGYTF.

The rearrangement links TRBV7-8 to TRBJ2-5; D perhaps matches TRBD2 (5 bases). Germline V gene sequence: CDR1 SGHVS, CDR2 FQNEAQ. The CDR3 runs to 14 residues. V lost 6 bases and J 5 bases, leaving 16 bases between the germline ends. CDR3: CASRETGRKETQYF. CDR3 nucleotide sequence: TGTGCCAGCAGAGAGACGGGAAGGAAGGAGACCCAGTACTTC. Drawing the rest from reference TRBV7-8 and TRBJ2-5, the complete variable domain is GAGVSQSPRYKVAKRGQDVALRCDPISGHVSLFWYQQALGQGPEFLTYFQNEAQLDKSGLPSDRFFAERPEGSVSTLKIQRTQQEDSAVYLCASRETGRKETQYFGPGTRLLVL.

This chain joins TRBV19 and TRBJ2-1; 11 nucleotides line up with TRBD2. This CDR3 is 20 amino acids long. CDR1 and CDR2 (germline): LNHDA, SQIVND (reference sequence). J lost 6 bases, V lost 6 bases, and 22 bases had no gene match. CDR3 DNA sequence: TGTGCCAGTAGCCCTAGTGGGTTCCAACTAGCGGGAGAAGTGATCAATGAGCAGTTCTTC. Encoded protein: CASSPSGFQLAGEVINEQFF. The full variable domain, in which reference TRBV19 and TRBJ2-1 provide the parts outside the CDR3, is DGGITQSPKYLFRKEGQNVTLSCEQNLNHDAMYWYRQDPGQGLRLIYYSQIVNDFQKGDIAEGYSVSREKKESFPLTVTSAQKNPTAFYLCASSPSGFQLAGEVINEQFFGPGTRLTVL.

This clone was seen many times. The chain recombines TRBV18 with TRBJ1-2; TRBD1 might be the D (5 bases). Germline loops: CDR1 KGHSH, CDR2 LQKENI. Trimming pared 2 bases from V and 5 bases from J, leaving 15 bases between. The length of the CDR3 is 15 residues. The CDR3 loop reads CASSPGQGIQYGYTF. The CDR3 DNA sequence: TGTGCCAGCTCACCAGGGCAGGGAATACAATATGGCTACACCTTC.

This rearrangement joins TRBV2 to TRBJ1-1, with D unclear. Germline CDR1 is SNHLY and CDR2 is FYNNEI. The CDR3 is made up of 14 amino acids. V was pared by 6 bases and J by 1 base, with 12 bases between. Written as DNA, the CDR3 is TGTGCCAGCAGATTGGCGGGAAGGAACACTGAAGCTTTCTTT. Translation: CASRLAGRNTEAFF.

V is TRBV5-1 and J is TRBJ1-3; 10 nucleotides match TRBD1. After removal of 4 bases from V and 2 bases from J, the junction contained 6 bases not matched to a gene. Germline-derived CDR1 and CDR2 are SGHRS and YFSETQ. The CDR3 contains 16 residues. DNA of the CDR3: TGCGCCAGCAGCCCGGGACAGGGGAGCGCTGGAAACACCATATATTTT. This encodes CASSPGQGSAGNTIYF.

The gene calls are TRBV28 and TRBJ1-2, with TRBD1 matching 8 bases. This CDR3 is 15 amino acids long. V lost 5 bases to trimming and J lost 8 bases; unmatched junction nucleotides: 13. Germline V gene lookup returns CDR1 MDHEN and CDR2 SYDVKM. CDR3 sequence: CASSVAGRGQGGYTF. CDR3 in DNA: TGTGCCAGCAGTGTCGCGGGCAGGGGGCAAGGGGGCTACACCTTC.

This clone was observed a single time. The chain has TRBV12-3 or TRBV12-4 and TRBJ1-2; the D is unclear. Trimming removed 3 bases at V and 8 bases at J, with 13 bases between. The length of the CDR3 is 13 residues. The CDR3 nucleotides are TGTGCCAGCAGTTTTGGACGGGAGCGGGGCTACACCTTC. Its translation is CASSFGRERGYTF.

The chain links TRBV10-1 to TRBJ2-2; possible D gene TRBD2, 6 bases. The ends were cut back, 3 bases at V and 0 bases at J, with 11 bases in the middle. The CDR3 has 16 residues. From germline, CDR1 is WNHNN and CDR2 SYGVQD (reference sequence). The CDR3 loop is CASSEGWEANTGELFF. CDR3 nucleotide sequence: TGCGCCAGCAGTGAAGGTTGGGAGGCGAACACCGGGGAGCTGTTTTTT.

This chain joins TRBV2 and TRBJ2-1, with 7 bases matching TRBD1. CDR3 length: 15 amino acids. The trim removed 4 bases at V and 4 bases at J, leaving 7 bases unmatched. Germline assignment: CDR1 SNHLY and CDR2 FYNNEI. In DNA, the CDR3 is TGTGCCAGCAGTGCACAGGGGCCGGGTTACAATGAGCAGTTCTTC. As protein: CASSAQGPGYNEQFF. The full variable domain, its missing parts supplied by reference TRBV2 and TRBJ2-1, is EPEVTQTPSHQVTQMGQEVILRCVPISNHLYFYWYRQILGQKVEFLVSFYNNEISEKSEIFDDQFSVERPDGSNFTLKIRSTKLEDSAMYFCASSAQGPGYNEQFFGPGTRLTVL.

This rearrangement joins TRBV3-1 (or the pseudogene TRBV3-2) to TRBJ2-5; 9 bases fit TRBD2. The CDR3 spans 16 residues. Germline trimming cut 2 bases from V and 2 bases from J; bases unmatched to any gene: 6. The germline gives CDR1 LGHDT, CDR2 YNNKEL (reference sequence). DNA of the CDR3: TGTGCCAGCAGCCAACCGACTAGCGGCTTTCAAGAGACCCAGTACTTC. Residues: CASSQPTSGFQETQYF.

Only one count was recorded for this clone. The chain has TRBV7-9 and TRBJ2-1; 9 positions match TRBD2. J was trimmed by 10 bases and V by 2 bases; bases with no gene match: 12. CDR1 and CDR2 from the germline V gene are SEHNR and FQNEAQ (reference sequence). The CDR3 consists of 16 residues. The CDR3 DNA sequence: TGTGCCAGCAGCTTATGGCGTTCTAGCGGGGCACGAGAGCAGTTCTTC. Translated, it gives CASSLWRSSGAREQFF.

CDR3 DNA sequence: TGTGCCATCAGTAGCGGGGGATCCTACGAGCAGTACTTC. Encoded protein: CAISSGGSYEQYF. The chain couples TRBV10-3 to TRBJ2-7; 8 bases match TRBD2. The ends lost 5 bases at V and 1 base at J; junction bases unmatched: 1. Germline V lookup: CDR1 ENHRY, CDR2 SYGVKD. The CDR3 contains 13 residues.

V gene TRBV28 combines with J gene TRBJ2-3, with 7 bases identical to TRBD1. The V segment lost 7 bases and the J segment 8 bases; nucleotides outside the gene matches: 6. This CDR3 is built from 12 residues. Germline CDR1 MDHEN, CDR2 SYDVKM. The CDR3 protein is CASKGALGTQYF. CDR3 DNA: TGTGCCAGCAAGGGGGCTTTGGGTACGCAGTATTTT.

This clone has only a few counts. This chain links TRBV9 with TRBJ2-2; D is perhaps TRBD1 (6 bases). V lost 0 bases and J 7 bases, leaving 16 bases between the germline ends. This CDR3 has 16 amino acids. Germline lookup yields CDR1 SGDLS and CDR2 YYNGEE. The CDR3 here is CASSVEGRAGVGELFF. CDR3 sequence (DNA): TGTGCCAGCAGCGTAGAAGGGCGGGCAGGGGTCGGGGAGCTGTTTTTT. Full variable domain (remainder filled in from reference TRBV9 and TRBJ2-2): DSGVTQTPKHLITATGQRVTLRCSPRSGDLSVYWYQQSLDQGLQFLIQYYNGEERAKGNILERFSAQQFPDLHSELNLSSLELGDSALYFCASSVEGRAGVGELFFGEGSRLTVL.

The chain combines TRBV7-3 with TRBJ2-6; tentative D call: TRBD1 (5 bases). Germline V CDR1 and CDR2: SGHTA, FQGTGA. CDR3 length equals 16 residues. The V end was cut by 5 bases, the J end by 0 bases, with 11 bases between. The CDR3 sequence is CASSPQGSSGANVLTF. The CDR3 region has the DNA TGTGCCAGCAGCCCCCAGGGTTCCTCTGGGGCCAACGTCCTGACTTTC.

The chain joins TRBV6-1 to TRBJ2-7; 7 positions agree with TRBD2. The CDR3 is 17 amino acids. The germline CDR1 and CDR2 sequences are MNHNS and SASEGT. Germline trimming cut 4 bases from V and 1 base from J; bases unmatched to any gene: 13. The CDR3, as DNA: TGTGCCAGCAGTGTGCAGGACGGGGGGAGGTCGTCCTACGAGCAGTACTTC. It is translated as CASSVQDGGRSSYEQYF.

The chain links TRBV6-4 to TRBJ1-6; the D gene is possibly TRBD1 (5 bases). The germline V gene has CDR1 MRHNA and CDR2 SNTAGT. CDR3 size: 15 residues. Deletions cut 2 bases from V and 4 bases from J, with 9 bases between. CDR3 sequence (DNA): TGTGCCAGCAGTGACAATCAGGGATATAATTCACCCCTCCACTTT. It codes for CASSDNQGYNSPLHF.

V usage is TRBV11-3 and J usage is TRBJ1-1; TRBD1 is a possible D gene (6 bases). The CDR3 contains 14 residues. From germline, CDR1 is SGHNT and CDR2 YENEEA. V shed 6 bases and J shed 0 bases, with 11 bases lying between them. CDR3 coding DNA: TGTGCCAGCAGACCCGACAGGTTGAACACTGAAGCTTTCTTT. Encoded protein: CASRPDRLNTEAFF.

V gene TRBV27 combines with J gene TRBJ1-6; 8 bases fit TRBD1. This CDR3 is 16 amino acids long. The germline V gene has CDR1 MNHEY and CDR2 SMNVEV (reference sequence). The ends lost 5 bases at V and 6 bases at J; junction bases unmatched: 9. The CDR3 DNA sequence: TGTGCCAGCAGTCCCATGGGCGGGACAGGTAATTCACCCCTCCACTTT. It encodes CASSPMGGTGNSPLHF.